This TCR beta chain stems from a study of T cell responses to AZD1222 COVID-19 vaccine. Study outcomes and limitations: A reported finding is that nearly half of spike-specific TCRs target unmutated variant regions. Just five to seven AZD1222 recipients tested seropositive at baseline. White British donors predominated, females outnumbered males, and clonal diversity was possibly underestimated.

With regard to this clone: Its antigen is as yet unknown.

Sequencing used immunoSEQ multiplex PCR; TCRdb keeps in-frame clones, though not all of them. Found here are 85,000 to 130,000 clones, about 89% of them singletons; the top ten hold 2.5% to 4%. CDR3 size: 16 residues. V was clipped by 1 base and J by 7 bases, with 19 bases between them. Germline V lookup: CDR1 SGHAT, CDR2 FQNNGV. This sample comprised peripheral blood, obtained 28 days after the second dose of the MenACWY control vaccine. The rearrangement uses TRBV11-2 and TRBJ1-2; maybe TRBD1 (6 bases). The receptor was isolated from an adult who received the MenACWY meningococcal vaccine as a control. CDR3 in DNA: TGTGCCAGCAGCTTAGCCCCGGCAGGGGACCAATCTGGCTACACCTTC. Translated: CASSLAPAGDQSGYTF.